This T cell receptor beta chain derives from a study of blood T cell repertoires in COVID-19. At the level of the study: COVID-19 samples, acute and convalescent, were from the United States, Italy and Spain. Nucleic acid was either cDNA or gDNA, and it came from T cells, B-cell-depleted T cells, or PBMCs.

Authors' processing steps: Amplification of reference gene primers provided the estimated nucleated cell counts. Produced via immunoSEQ multiplex PCR; TCRdb's table is partial and in-frame only. V and J calls and clone size are those listed in that table; D and trimming were worked out from the DNA. This sample carries around 57,000 clones, approximately 86% of them seen once, and the ten largest clones take about 18%. The germline V and J ends were trimmed by 2 bases and 2 bases, with 5 bases remaining between them. The CDR3 sequence is 13 residues long. Sequenced sample: peripheral blood. The J gene is TRBJ2-3, the V gene TRBV12-3 or TRBV12-4; D not resolved. This receptor was obtained from a woman aged 80 or over with active COVID-19. In DNA form, the CDR3 reads TGTGCCAGCAGTTTACCCAACACAGATACGCAGTATTTT. Protein sequence: CASSLPNTDTQYF.